Below are 20 T cell receptor beta chains sequenced from a single sample in a study of T cell responses to AZD1222 COVID-19 vaccine. TCRdb keeps only in-frame clones here, not all; method: immunoSEQ multiplex PCR. This table holds approximately 180,000 clones, 80% to 95% found once. The sample in question was peripheral blood, obtained on day 0 of AZD1222 vaccination. The receptor source for this set is an adult in good health.

The chain has TRBV12-3 or TRBV12-4 and TRBJ1-2, with D perhaps TRBD1 (5 bases). The CDR3 consists of 13 residues. Trimming pared 2 bases from V and 4 bases from J, leaving 8 bases between. The CDR3 reads CASSLTGPYGYTF. The CDR3 DNA sequence: TGTGCCAGCAGTTTAACAGGCCCCTATGGCTACACCTTC.

The V call is TRBV5-4, the J call TRBJ2-2, with 9 bases identical to TRBD2. The CDR3 is made up of 19 amino acids. The germline V gene has CDR1 SGHNT and CDR2 YYREEE (reference sequence). The junction had 13 bases not matched to a gene; V was cut back by 0 bases and J by 4 bases. The CDR3 is CASSLVSLAGKVVTGELFF. As DNA, the CDR3 is TGTGCCAGCAGCTTGGTTAGCCTAGCGGGGAAGGTGGTCACCGGGGAGCTGTTTTTT.

V gene TRBV12-3 or TRBV12-4 combines with J gene TRBJ1-2, with a weak D call TRBD1 (5 bases). CDR3 length: 13 amino acids. V shed 3 bases and J shed 7 bases, with 12 bases lying between them. CDR3 DNA sequence: TGTGCCAGCAGTTTGGGAGGGACGGGTGGCTACACCTTC. This gives the protein CASSLGGTGGYTF.

The genes are TRBV6-5 and TRBJ1-3; no definite D call. CDR1 is MNHEY and CDR2 is SVGAGI in the germline V gene. This CDR3 is 14 amino acids long. V lost 2 bases and J 0 bases, leaving 5 bases between the germline ends. Written as DNA, the CDR3 is TGTGCCAGCAGTTACGGCAACTCTGGAAACACCATATATTTT. Its translation: CASSYGNSGNTIYF.

V usage is TRBV2 and J usage is TRBJ1-5, with no clear D. The CDR3 extends over 15 amino acids. Germline CDR1 and CDR2: SNHLY and FYNNEI. Trimming removed 3 bases at V and 3 bases at J, with 12 bases between. The CDR3 region has the DNA TGTGCCAGCAGTGAGGGGAGGACGTACAATCAGCCCCAGCATTTT. Protein sequence: CASSEGRTYNQPQHF.

The V gene is TRBV19, the J gene TRBJ1-5; D gene uncertain. The V gene's germline CDR1 is LNHDA and CDR2 SQIVND (reference sequence). The CDR3 is made up of 15 amino acids. V lost 1 base and J 4 bases, leaving 11 bases between the germline ends. CDR3 protein: CASSIVEGLNQPQHF. CDR3 coding DNA: TGTGCCAGTAGTATAGTGGAAGGTTTGAATCAGCCCCAGCATTTT.

The chain links TRBV5-1 to TRBJ2-4; no clear D. The CDR3 loop spans 16 amino acids. From germline, CDR1 is SGHRS and CDR2 YFSETQ. Trimming left V 3 bases short and J 0 bases short, with 13 bases between. In nucleotides, the CDR3 is TGCGCCAGCAGCTCTTTAAGCGCGCTAGCCAAAAACATTCAGTACTTC. Translating gives CASSSLSALAKNIQYF.

The J gene is TRBJ1-2, the V gene TRBV24-1; 8 nucleotides match TRBD1. The CDR3 covers 12 residues. Losses at the gene ends were 7 bases for V and 4 bases for J; bases not matched to a gene: 1. The germline V gene has CDR1 KGHDR and CDR2 SFDVKD. CDR3 DNA: TGTGCCACCAGCGGACAGGGCTATGGCTACACCTTC. Translation: CATSGQGYGYTF.

This chain links TRBV19 with TRBJ1-5, with 7 bases aligning to TRBD1. The germline CDR1 and CDR2 sequences are LNHDA and SQIVND (reference sequence). This CDR3 has 16 amino acids. Trimming at V came to 5 bases and at J to 6 bases, leaving 13 bases not matched to a gene. CDR3 sequence reads: CASSVRQGFLGQPQHF. DNA of the CDR3: TGTGCCAGTAGTGTTCGACAGGGTTTTTTGGGTCAGCCCCAGCATTTT.

CDR3: CASSALWTGYTF. The CDR3 DNA sequence: TGTGCCAGCAGCGCATTATGGACTGGCTACACCTTC. The rearrangement links TRBV2 to TRBJ1-2; D not resolved. CDR1 and CDR2 (germline): SNHLY, FYNNEI. The CDR3 is made up of 12 amino acids. Trimming removed 6 bases from V and 7 bases from J, with 12 bases in between.

V and J are TRBV6-1 and TRBJ1-1; the D is unclear. Germline V gene sequence: CDR1 MNHNS, CDR2 SASEGT. The CDR3 covers 14 residues. With 1 base removed from V and 5 bases from J, the gap between germline ends came to 11 bases. CDR3 protein: CASSEVMLGTEAFF. The CDR3 coding sequence is TGTGCCAGCAGTGAAGTGATGTTGGGAACTGAAGCTTTCTTT.

This chain links TRBV6-2 or TRBV6-3 with TRBJ2-3; 9 positions match TRBD1. This CDR3 is built from 16 residues. V was clipped by 2 bases and J by 3 bases; unmatched bases: 6. Per germline, CDR1 MNHEY and CDR2 SVGEGT. The CDR3 nucleotides are TGTGCCAGCAGTTACCTGGACAGGGGATTGACAGATACGCAGTATTTT. Translated, it gives CASSYLDRGLTDTQYF.

V and J are TRBV15 and TRBJ1-1, with 8 bases aligning to TRBD1. J gave up 1 base and V 3 bases, and 7 bases lay outside the gene matches. Germline loops: CDR1 LNHNV, CDR2 YYDKDF (reference sequence). The CDR3 consists of 16 residues. The CDR3 nucleotides are TGTGCCACCAGCAGCCCGCGGGACAGGTCGAACACTGAAGCTTTCTTT. Translated: CATSSPRDRSNTEAFF.

The chain couples TRBV15 to TRBJ1-5, with TRBD1 matching 9 bases. The CDR3 is 15 residues long. V shed 6 bases, J shed 3 bases, and the junction held 6 bases outside the gene matches. CDR1 LNHNV and CDR2 YYDKDF come from the germline V gene (reference sequence). In DNA form, the CDR3 reads TGTGCCACCAGTTGGGGGACAGGGAACAATCAGCCCCAGCATTTT. This gives the protein CATSWGTGNNQPQHF.

The chain uses TRBV7-9 and TRBJ1-1, with a weak D call TRBD1 (5 bases). CDR1 is SEHNR, CDR2 FQNEAQ, per germline (reference sequence). The V and J ends lost 4 bases and 1 base respectively, with 13 bases between them. The CDR3 covers 15 residues. CDR3 coding DNA: TGTGCCAGCAGCTCTCCCGGGACGGCGAACACTGAAGCTTTCTTT. Protein product: CASSSPGTANTEAFF.

This clone appeared a single time. The rearrangement joins TRBV6-2 or TRBV6-3 to TRBJ1-6, with D hard to call. Germline V gene data show CDR1 as MNHEY and CDR2 as SVGEGT. The CDR3 loop spans 15 amino acids. V was shortened by 2 bases and J by 4 bases, with 9 bases between the two germline ends. CDR3 protein: CASSYDGGYNSPLHF. CDR3 sequence (DNA): TGTGCCAGCAGTTACGACGGTGGGTATAATTCACCCCTCCACTTT.

The V gene is TRBV5-8, the J gene TRBJ1-1; tentatively, D is TRBD1 (5 bases). Trimming removed 2 bases at V and 4 bases at J, with 12 bases between. CDR3 length: 14 residues. The V gene's germline CDR1 is SGHTS and CDR2 YDEGEE. As DNA, the CDR3 is TGTGCCAGCAGCTTTCGTACGGGACCCACTGAAGCTTTCTTT. Translation: CASSFRTGPTEAFF.

The rearrangement uses TRBV18 and TRBJ1-1, with 8 bases matching TRBD1. The CDR3 is 13 amino acids. V was clipped by 7 bases and J by 3 bases; unmatched bases: 4. In germline, CDR1 is KGHSH, CDR2 LQKENI. CDR3 in DNA: TGTGCCAGCTTACAGACAGGGGACACTGAAGCTTTCTTT. Amino acid sequence: CASLQTGDTEAFF.

The V and J genes are TRBV24-1 and TRBJ2-3; TRBD2 matches at 7 bases. The CDR3 contains 15 residues. J gave up 5 bases and V 3 bases, and 7 bases lay outside the gene matches. The germline CDR1 and CDR2 sequences are KGHDR and SFDVKD. The CDR3 DNA sequence: TGTGCCACCAGTGATGGGGCTAGCGGAAAAGATACGCAGTATTTT. Residues: CATSDGASGKDTQYF.

The rearrangement links TRBV5-4 to TRBJ2-5, with TRBD1 as a possible D gene (5 bases). This CDR3 is 13 amino acids long. Trimming left V 4 bases short and J 0 bases short, with 7 bases between. CDR1 is SGHNT and CDR2 is YYREEE in the germline V gene (reference sequence). CDR3 sequence reads: CASSPRDQETQYF. The CDR3 bases are TGTGCCAGCAGCCCCAGGGACCAAGAGACCCAGTACTTC.